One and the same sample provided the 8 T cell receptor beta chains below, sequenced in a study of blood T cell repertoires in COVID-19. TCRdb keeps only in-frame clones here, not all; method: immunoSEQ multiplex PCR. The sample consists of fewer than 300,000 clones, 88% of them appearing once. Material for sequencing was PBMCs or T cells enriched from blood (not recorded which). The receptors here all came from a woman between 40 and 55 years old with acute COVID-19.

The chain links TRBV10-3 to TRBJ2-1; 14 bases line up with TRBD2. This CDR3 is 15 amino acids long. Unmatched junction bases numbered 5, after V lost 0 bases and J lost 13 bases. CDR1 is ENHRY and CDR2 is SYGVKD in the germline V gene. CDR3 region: CAISESGLAGELQFF. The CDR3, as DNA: TGTGCCATCAGTGAGTCGGGACTAGCGGGGGAACTACAGTTCTTC.

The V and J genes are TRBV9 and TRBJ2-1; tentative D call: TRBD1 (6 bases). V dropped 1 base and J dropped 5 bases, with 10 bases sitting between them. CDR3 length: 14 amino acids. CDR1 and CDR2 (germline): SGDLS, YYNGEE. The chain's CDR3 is CASSVTGMDNEQFF. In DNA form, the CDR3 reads TGTGCCAGCAGCGTAACAGGGATGGACAATGAGCAGTTCTTC.

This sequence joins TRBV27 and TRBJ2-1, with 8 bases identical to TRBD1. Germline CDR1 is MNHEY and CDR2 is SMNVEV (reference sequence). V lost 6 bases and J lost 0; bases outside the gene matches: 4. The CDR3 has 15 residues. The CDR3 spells CASSQTGDSYNEQFF. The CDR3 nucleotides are TGTGCCAGCAGCCAGACAGGGGACTCCTACAATGAGCAGTTCTTC.

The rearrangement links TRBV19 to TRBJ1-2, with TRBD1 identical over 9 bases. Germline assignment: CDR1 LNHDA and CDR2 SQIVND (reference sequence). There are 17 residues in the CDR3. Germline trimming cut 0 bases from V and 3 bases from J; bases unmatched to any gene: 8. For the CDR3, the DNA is TGTGCCAGTAGTATAGACCTACAGGGGGCCCTTTACTATGGCTACACCTTC. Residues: CASSIDLQGALYYGYTF.

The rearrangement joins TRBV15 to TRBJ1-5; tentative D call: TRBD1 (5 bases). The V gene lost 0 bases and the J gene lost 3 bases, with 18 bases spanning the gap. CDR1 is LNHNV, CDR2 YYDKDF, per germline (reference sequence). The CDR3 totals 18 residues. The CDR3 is CATSRDSWGLNSNQPQHF. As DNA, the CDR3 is TGTGCCACCAGCAGAGATTCTTGGGGCCTCAATTCCAATCAGCCCCAGCATTTT.

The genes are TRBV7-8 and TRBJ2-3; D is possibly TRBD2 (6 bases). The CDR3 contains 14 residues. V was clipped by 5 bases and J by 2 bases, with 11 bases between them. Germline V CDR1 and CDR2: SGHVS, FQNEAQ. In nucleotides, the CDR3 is TGTGCCAGCAGCCGAGGGAGGACCACAGATACGCAGTATTTT. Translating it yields CASSRGRTTDTQYF.

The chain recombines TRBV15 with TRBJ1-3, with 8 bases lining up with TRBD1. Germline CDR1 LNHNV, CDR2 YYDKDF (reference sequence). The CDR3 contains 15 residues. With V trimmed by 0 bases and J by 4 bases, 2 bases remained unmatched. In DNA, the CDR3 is TGTGCCACCAGCAGAGATCAGGGGGCAGGAAACACCATATATTTT. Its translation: CATSRDQGAGNTIYF.

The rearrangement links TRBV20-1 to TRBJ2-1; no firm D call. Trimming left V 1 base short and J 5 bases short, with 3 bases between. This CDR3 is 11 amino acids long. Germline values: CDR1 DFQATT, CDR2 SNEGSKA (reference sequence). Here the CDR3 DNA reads TGCAGTGCTAGAGCCGACAATGAGCAGTTCTTC. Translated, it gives CSARADNEQFF.